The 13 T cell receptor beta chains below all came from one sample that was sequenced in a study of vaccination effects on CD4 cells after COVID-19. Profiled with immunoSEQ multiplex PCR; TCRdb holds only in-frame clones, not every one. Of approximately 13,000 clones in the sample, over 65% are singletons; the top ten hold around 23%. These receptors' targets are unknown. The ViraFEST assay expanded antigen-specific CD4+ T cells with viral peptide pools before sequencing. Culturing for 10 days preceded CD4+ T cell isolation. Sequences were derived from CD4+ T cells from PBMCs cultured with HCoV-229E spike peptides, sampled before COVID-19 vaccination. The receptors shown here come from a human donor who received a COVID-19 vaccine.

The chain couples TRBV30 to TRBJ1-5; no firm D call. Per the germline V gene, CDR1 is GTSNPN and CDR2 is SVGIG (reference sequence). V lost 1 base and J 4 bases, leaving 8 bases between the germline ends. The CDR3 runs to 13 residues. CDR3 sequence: CAWSAAENQPQHF. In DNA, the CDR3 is TGTGCCTGGAGTGCGGCAGAAAATCAGCCCCAGCATTTT. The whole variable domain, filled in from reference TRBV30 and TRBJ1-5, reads SQTIHQWPATLVQPVGSPLSLECTVEGTSNPNLYWYRQAAGRGLQLLFYSVGIGQISSEVPQNLSASRPQDRQFILSSKKLLLSDSGFYLCAWSAAENQPQHFGDGTRLSIL.

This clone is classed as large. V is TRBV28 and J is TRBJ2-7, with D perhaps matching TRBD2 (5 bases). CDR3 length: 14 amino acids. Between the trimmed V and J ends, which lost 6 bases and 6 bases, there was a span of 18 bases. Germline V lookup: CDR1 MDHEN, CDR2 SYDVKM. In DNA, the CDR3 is TGTGCCAGCAGCCGAGGACGGACTCTATCCGAGCAGTACTTC. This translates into CASSRGRTLSEQYF.

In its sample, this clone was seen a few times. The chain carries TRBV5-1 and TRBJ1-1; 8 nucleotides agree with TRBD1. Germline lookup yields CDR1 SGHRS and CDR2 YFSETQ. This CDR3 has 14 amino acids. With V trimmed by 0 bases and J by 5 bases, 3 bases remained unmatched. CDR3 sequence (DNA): TGCGCCAGCAGCTTGGACAGGGGGGAGACTGAAGCTTTCTTT. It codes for CASSLDRGETEAFF.

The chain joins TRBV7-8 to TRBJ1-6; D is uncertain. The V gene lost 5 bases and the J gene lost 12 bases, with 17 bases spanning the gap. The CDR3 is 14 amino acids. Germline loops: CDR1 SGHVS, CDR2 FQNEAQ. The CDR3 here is CASSAQRLKKPLHF. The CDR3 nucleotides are TGTGCCAGCAGCGCCCAGCGTTTAAAAAAACCCCTCCACTTT.

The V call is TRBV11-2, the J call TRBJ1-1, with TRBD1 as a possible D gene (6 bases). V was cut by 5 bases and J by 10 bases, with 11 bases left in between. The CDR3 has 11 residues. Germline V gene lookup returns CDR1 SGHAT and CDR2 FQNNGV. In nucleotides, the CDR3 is TGTGCCAGCAGCCCGAGGGGGGCAGCTTTCTTT. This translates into CASSPRGAAFF.

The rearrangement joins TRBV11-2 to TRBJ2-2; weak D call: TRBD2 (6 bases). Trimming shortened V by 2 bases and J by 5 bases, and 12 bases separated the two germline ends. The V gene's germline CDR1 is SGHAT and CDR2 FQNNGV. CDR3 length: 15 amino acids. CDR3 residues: CASSLTPGGTGELFF. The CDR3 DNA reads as TGTGCCAGCAGCTTAACCCCCGGGGGAACCGGGGAGCTGTTTTTT.

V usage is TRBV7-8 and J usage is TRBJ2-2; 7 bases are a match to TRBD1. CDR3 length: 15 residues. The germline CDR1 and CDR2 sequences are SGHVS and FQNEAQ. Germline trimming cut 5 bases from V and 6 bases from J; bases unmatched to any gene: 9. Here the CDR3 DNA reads TGTGCCAGCAGCCAACGACAGGGTTCGGCCGGGGAGCTGTTTTTT. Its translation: CASSQRQGSAGELFF.

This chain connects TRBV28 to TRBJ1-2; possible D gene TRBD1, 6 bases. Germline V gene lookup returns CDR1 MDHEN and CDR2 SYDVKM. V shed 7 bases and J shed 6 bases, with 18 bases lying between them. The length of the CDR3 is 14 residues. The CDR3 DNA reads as TGTGCCAGCACCACCTGGGGGGCGGTCCATGGCTACACCTTC. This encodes CASTTWGAVHGYTF.

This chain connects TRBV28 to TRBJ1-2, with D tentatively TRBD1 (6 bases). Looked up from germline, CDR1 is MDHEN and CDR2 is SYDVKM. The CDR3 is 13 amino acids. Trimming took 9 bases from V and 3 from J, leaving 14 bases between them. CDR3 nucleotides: TGTGCCAGTTCGGTAGGGGGGGACTATGGCTACACCTTC. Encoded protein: CASSVGGDYGYTF.

CDR3 sequence reads: CASSYGTGYVGYEQYF. CDR3 sequence (DNA): TGTGCCAGCAGTTACGGGACAGGCTACGTGGGCTACGAGCAGTACTTC. This chain joins TRBV6-5 and TRBJ2-7; 8 bases map to TRBD1. The ends lost 2 bases at V and 3 bases at J; junction bases unmatched: 9. The CDR3 is 16 residues long. Germline CDR1 is MNHEY and CDR2 is SVGAGI.

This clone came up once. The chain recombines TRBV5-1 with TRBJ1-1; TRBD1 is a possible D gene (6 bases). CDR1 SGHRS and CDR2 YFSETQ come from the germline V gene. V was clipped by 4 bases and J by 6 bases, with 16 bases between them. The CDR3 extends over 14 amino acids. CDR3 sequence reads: CASSPGGGPAEAFF. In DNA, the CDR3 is TGCGCCAGCAGCCCCGGCGGGGGGCCCGCTGAAGCTTTCTTT.

CDR3: CASSLVGNEQFF. The CDR3 nucleotides read TGTGCCAGTAGTCTAGTTGGCAATGAGCAGTTCTTC. The chain recombines TRBV19 with TRBJ2-1; D remains ambiguous. The CDR3 length is 12 residues. V lost 5 bases, J lost 6 bases, and 8 bases lay in between. Germline-derived CDR1 and CDR2 are LNHDA and SQIVND (reference sequence).

CDR3 in DNA: TGTGCCAGCAGTTCAGGGACGCTGAACACTGAAGCTTTCTTT. Protein: CASSSGTLNTEAFF. The chain carries TRBV27 and TRBJ1-1; TRBD1 might be the D (5 bases). CDR3 size: 14 residues. Germline lookup yields CDR1 MNHEY and CDR2 SMNVEV (reference sequence). V was cut by 4 bases and J by 0 bases, with 9 bases left in between.